This T cell receptor (beta chain) was sequenced for a study of blood T cell repertoires in COVID-19. Turning to the study itself: COVID-19 samples collected from the United States, Italy and Spain covered acute and convalescent phases. The analysed material was cDNA or gDNA that came from T cells, B-cell-depleted T cells, or PBMCs.

Looked up from germline, CDR1 is SGHTA and CDR2 is FQGTGA. After removal of 1 base from V and 8 bases from J, the junction contained 6 bases not matched to a gene. The CDR3 is 16 amino acids. Per the original methods: Reference gene primer amplification yielded estimated nucleated cell counts. TCRdb keeps only in-frame clones here, not all; method: immunoSEQ multiplex PCR. Clone size and V and J calls were adopted from that table, with D and trimming inferred from the DNA. The sample lists approximately 150,000 clones; 87% were seen once. The chain is built from TRBV7-3 and TRBJ2-2; 11 nucleotides align to TRBD2. What was sequenced was peripheral blood. The clonotype originates from a woman between 50 and 59 years old with acute or convalescent COVID-19. DNA of the CDR3: TGTGCCAGCAGCTTAAAACTAGCGGGGGCGACGGGGGAGCTGTTTTTT. Amino acid sequence: CASSLKLAGATGELFF.